What follows are 25 T cell receptor beta chains derived from one specimen sequenced in a study of T cell responses to AZD1222 COVID-19 vaccine. The data were produced by immunoSEQ multiplex PCR, yet TCRdb's version contains in-frame clones alone and is incomplete. The sample includes around 130,000 clones, roughly 93% of them seen just once. The material sequenced was peripheral blood, taken on day 0 of AZD1222 vaccination. The source of these receptors is an adult in good health.

The chain recombines TRBV6-1 with TRBJ1-3; no reliable D call. This CDR3 is 13 amino acids long. Germline V lookup: CDR1 MNHNS, CDR2 SASEGT. V lost 3 bases and J 0 bases, leaving 3 bases between the germline ends. CDR3 amino acids: CASSDTSGNTIYF. The CDR3 DNA follows: TGTGCCAGCAGTGACACCTCTGGAAACACCATATATTTT.

The rearrangement links TRBV30 to TRBJ1-4; tentatively, D is TRBD1 (6 bases). The V gene lost 0 bases and the J gene lost 9 bases, with 11 bases spanning the gap. Germline CDR1 reads GTSNPN; CDR2 reads SVGIG (reference sequence). The CDR3 spans 13 residues. The CDR3 DNA reads as TGTGCCTGGAGTGTACGAGGGGGAAAAAAACTGTTTTTT. Residues: CAWSVRGGKKLFF.

The chain is built from TRBV7-9 and TRBJ2-7, with TRBD2 as a possible D gene (5 bases). The CDR3 covers 15 residues. The germline V and J ends were trimmed by 1 base and 4 bases, with 14 bases remaining between them. Germline CDR1 SEHNR, CDR2 FQNEAQ (reference sequence). The CDR3 sequence: CASSLVIGTGYEQYF. The CDR3 DNA reads TGTGCCAGCAGCTTAGTGATCGGTACGGGGTACGAGCAGTACTTC. The whole variable domain, remainder taken from reference TRBV7-9 and TRBJ2-7, is DTGVSQNPRHKITKRGQNVTFRCDPISEHNRLYWYRQTLGQGPEFLTYFQNEAQLEKSRLLSDRFSAERPKGSFSTLEIQRTEQGDSAMYLCASSLVIGTGYEQYFGPGTRLTVT.

This clone has a single count. The rearrangement links TRBV6-5 to TRBJ2-7; TRBD1 is a possible D gene (6 bases). This CDR3 contains 12 residues. CDR1 and CDR2 from the germline V gene are MNHEY and SVGAGI. V lost 6 bases and J lost 3, with 9 bases in between. CDR3 residues: CASSPTGYEQYF. The CDR3 DNA sequence: TGTGCCAGCAGCCCGACAGGCTACGAGCAGTACTTC.

The J gene is TRBJ2-7, the V gene TRBV28, with D possibly called TRBD1 or TRBD2 (5 bases each). The CDR3 covers 14 residues. Germline CDR1 reads MDHEN; CDR2 reads SYDVKM. Between the trimmed V and J ends, which lost 4 bases and 6 bases, there was a span of 16 bases. The CDR3 DNA reads as TGTGCCAGCAGTTCTGGCACGGGACCTTTCGAGCAGTACTTC. Protein sequence: CASSSGTGPFEQYF.

This clone was detected once. The rearrangement joins TRBV6-5 to TRBJ1-2; D is unresolved. This CDR3 has 14 residues. The V end lost 1 base, the J end lost 5 bases, and 11 bases lay between the germline ends. CDR1 MNHEY and CDR2 SVGAGI come from the germline V gene. The CDR3 DNA is TGTGCCAGCAGTTACTTTTCAGGTCAATATGGCTACACCTTC. As protein: CASSYFSGQYGYTF.

The V gene is TRBV11-3, the J gene TRBJ2-1, with a possible D match to TRBD1 (6 bases). V gave up 1 base and J gave up 4 bases, with 8 bases separating them. The CDR3 totals 14 residues. Germline-derived CDR1 and CDR2 are SGHNT and YENEEA. CDR3: CASSLGTEYNEQFF. CDR3 nucleotide sequence: TGTGCCAGCAGCTTAGGGACAGAATACAATGAGCAGTTCTTC.

The rearrangement uses TRBV13 and TRBJ2-7, with TRBD2 matching over 7 bases. V lost 0 bases and J lost 0; bases outside the gene matches: 2. The CDR3 is 15 amino acids. Germline CDR1 PRHDT, CDR2 FYEKMQ (reference sequence). The CDR3 protein is CASSLGGRASYEQYF. Written as DNA, the CDR3 is TGTGCCAGCAGCTTAGGAGGGAGGGCCTCCTACGAGCAGTACTTC.

This chain connects TRBV12-3 or TRBV12-4 to TRBJ1-2; D remains unclear. The CDR3 runs 13 residues. V lost 3 bases to trimming and J lost 4 bases, with 9 bases between them. The CDR3 DNA follows: TGTGCCAGCAGTTTGGGAGGTAGCTATGGCTACACCTTC. Amino acid sequence: CASSLGGSYGYTF.

The V call is TRBV5-3, the J call TRBJ2-7; the match to TRBD1 covers 10 bases. TRBV5-3 is sorted into the ORF group, with uncertain function. Trimming cost V 5 bases and J 5 bases; bases outside gene matches: 19. The CDR3 contains 18 residues. The CDR3 spells CARRGGQGVWNSRHEQYF. CDR3 sequence (DNA): TGTGCCAGAAGAGGAGGACAGGGGGTCTGGAACTCCCGCCACGAGCAGTACTTC.

Concerning this clone: At one of its ends the junction is not consistent with the germline gene, which may arise from a read error. The chain couples TRBV9 to TRBJ2-1; a possible D gene is TRBD2 (6 bases). The CDR3 is 13 residues long. Germline V lookup: CDR1 SGDLS, CDR2 YYNGEE. The CDR3 DNA is TGTGCCAGCACCGTAGGCCCAGCGGGTGAGCAGTTCTTC. This gives the protein CASTVGPAGEQFF.

The CDR3 sequence: CASSEAVASGDGYTF. In nucleotides, the CDR3 is TGTGCCAGCAGTGAAGCGGTCGCCTCCGGGGATGGCTACACCTTC. The chain uses TRBV6-1 and TRBJ1-2; the D is unclear. V was trimmed by 0 bases and J by 6 bases, leaving 14 bases between them. The CDR3 extends over 15 amino acids. Looked up from germline, CDR1 is MNHNS and CDR2 is SASEGT.

This sequence joins TRBV2 and TRBJ1-3, with 8 bases that match TRBD1. Looked up from germline, CDR1 is SNHLY and CDR2 is FYNNEI. CDR3 size: 16 residues. The trim removed 5 bases at V and 0 bases at J, leaving 6 bases unmatched. The CDR3: CASSPWGQASGNTIYF. The CDR3 nucleotides read TGTGCCAGCAGTCCTTGGGGACAGGCCTCTGGAAACACCATATATTTT.

CDR3 protein: CSANGDTEAFF. CDR3 nucleotides: TGCAGTGCTAACGGGGACACTGAAGCTTTCTTT. The V call is TRBV20-1, the J call TRBJ1-1; D not certain. V gave up 4 bases and J gave up 3 bases, with 6 bases separating them. This CDR3 contains 11 residues. Germline V gives CDR1 DFQATT, CDR2 SNEGSKA (reference sequence).

The V call is TRBV10-2, the J call TRBJ2-5, with 8 bases that match TRBD2. The CDR3 covers 14 residues. V was pared by 3 bases and J by 3 bases, with 3 bases of the junction left unmatched. The germline gives CDR1 WSHSY, CDR2 SAAADI. The CDR3 DNA follows: TGCGCCAGCAGTGAAGGGCGGGAGGAAGAGACCCAGTACTTC. Protein product: CASSEGREEETQYF.

CDR3 in DNA: TGTGCCAGCAGTTTGGGGGTCGGGGATACGCAGTATTTT. Protein: CASSLGVGDTQYF. This rearrangement joins TRBV28 to TRBJ2-3; D possibly matches TRBD1 or TRBD2 (5 bases each). Between the trimmed V and J ends, which lost 3 bases and 6 bases, there was a span of 10 bases. From germline, CDR1 is MDHEN and CDR2 SYDVKM. This CDR3 has 13 residues.

This rearrangement joins TRBV4-1 to TRBJ2-3; unclear D gene. The CDR3 extends over 15 amino acids. Trimming shortened V by 4 bases and J by 0 bases, and 11 bases separated the two germline ends. Germline values: CDR1 MGHRA, CDR2 YSYEKL. CDR3 residues: CASSPLGASTDTQYF. CDR3 nucleotide sequence: TGCGCCAGCAGCCCCTTGGGCGCTAGCACAGATACGCAGTATTTT.

The chain joins TRBV10-1 to TRBJ1-2; 9 bases are shared with TRBD1. The trim removed 8 bases at V and 8 bases at J, leaving 15 bases unmatched. Germline values: CDR1 WNHNN, CDR2 SYGVQD (reference sequence). The CDR3 totals 15 residues. The CDR3 coding sequence is TGCGCCAGCCCTGACAGGGGGGGAGGGGGGAAAGGCTACACCTTC. This sequence encodes CASPDRGGGGKGYTF.

This clone was counted a few times. This chain uses TRBV2 with TRBJ1-2; unclear D gene. Germline V CDR1 and CDR2: SNHLY, FYNNEI. V was shortened by 3 bases and J by 4 bases, with 9 bases between the two germline ends. The CDR3 runs to 13 residues. The CDR3 region is CASSEGRVYGYTF. The CDR3 DNA reads TGTGCCAGCAGTGAGGGGAGAGTCTATGGCTACACCTTC.

The CDR3 DNA is TGTGCCAGTAGCTCCAATGGGATAGCGTCCTACGAGCAGTACTTC. Translating it yields CASSSNGIASYEQYF. The rearrangement joins TRBV19 to TRBJ2-7; perhaps TRBD2 as D (5 bases). The CDR3 has 15 residues. Germline V gene lookup returns CDR1 LNHDA and CDR2 SQIVND (reference sequence). The V end lost 6 bases, the J end lost 1 base, and 16 bases lay between the germline ends.

The gene calls are TRBV7-9 and TRBJ2-7; possibly TRBD2 for D (5 bases). The CDR3 spans 15 residues. The germline V gene encodes CDR1 SEHNR and CDR2 FQNEAQ (reference sequence). V was pared by 5 bases and J by 5 bases, with 19 bases between. Here the CDR3 DNA reads TGTGCCAGCAGCCCCGCCGGTGCGGGCAGTCACGAGCAGTACTTC. Protein sequence: CASSPAGAGSHEQYF.

Note on this clone: The sample contains more than one DNA sequence encoding this CDR3. V gene TRBV20-1 combines with J gene TRBJ1-1; D not certain. CDR1 is DFQATT and CDR2 is SNEGSKA in the germline V gene (reference sequence). CDR3 size: 11 residues. V dropped 2 bases and J dropped 1 base, with 2 bases sitting between them. In DNA form, the CDR3 reads TGCAGTGCTAGACCGAACACTGAAGCTTTCTTT. Translated, it gives CSARPNTEAFF.

The V call is TRBV4-1, the J call TRBJ2-5; 9 bases agree with TRBD2. The CDR3 has 17 amino acids. Trimming cost V 0 bases and J 1 base; bases outside gene matches: 6. The germline gives CDR1 MGHRA, CDR2 YSYEKL. The CDR3 DNA follows: TGCGCCAGCAGCCAAGATTTTAATAGCGGGAGCCAAGAGACCCAGTACTTC. Its translation: CASSQDFNSGSQETQYF.

The chain is built from TRBV29-1 and TRBJ2-7; D not resolved. The CDR3 extends over 13 amino acids. V lost 5 bases and J lost 0, with 11 bases in between. Germline V lookup: CDR1 SQVTM, CDR2 ANQGSEA. This CDR3 is CSVLDPFSYEQYF. The CDR3 DNA follows: TGCAGCGTTCTCGACCCCTTCTCCTACGAGCAGTACTTC.

This clone occurred once. The chain links TRBV6-6 to TRBJ1-2; TRBD1 matches 10 bases. Germline lookup yields CDR1 MNHNY and CDR2 SVGAGI (reference sequence). CDR3 length equals 14 residues. V lost 5 bases, J lost 3 bases, and 3 bases stayed unmatched. This chain's CDR3 is CASSGQGGDYGYTF. The CDR3 bases are TGTGCCAGCAGTGGACAGGGGGGCGACTATGGCTACACCTTC.